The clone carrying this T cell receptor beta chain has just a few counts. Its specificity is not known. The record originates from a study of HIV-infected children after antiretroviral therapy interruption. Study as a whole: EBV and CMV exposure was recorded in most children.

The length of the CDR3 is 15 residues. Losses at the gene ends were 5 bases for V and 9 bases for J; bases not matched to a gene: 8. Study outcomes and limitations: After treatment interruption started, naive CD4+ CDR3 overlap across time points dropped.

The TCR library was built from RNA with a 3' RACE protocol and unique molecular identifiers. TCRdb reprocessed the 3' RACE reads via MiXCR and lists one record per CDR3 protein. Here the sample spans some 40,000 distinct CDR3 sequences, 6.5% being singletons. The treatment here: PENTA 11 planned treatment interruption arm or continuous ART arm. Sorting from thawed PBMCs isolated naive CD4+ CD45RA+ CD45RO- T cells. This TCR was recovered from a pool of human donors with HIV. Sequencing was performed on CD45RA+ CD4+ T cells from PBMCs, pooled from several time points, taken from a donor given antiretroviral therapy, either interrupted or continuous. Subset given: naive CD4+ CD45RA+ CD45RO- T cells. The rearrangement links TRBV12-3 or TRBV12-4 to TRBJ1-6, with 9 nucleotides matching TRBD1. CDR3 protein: CASSQRDRESSPLHF. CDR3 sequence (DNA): TGTGCCAGCAGTCAGCGGGACAGGGAATCTTCACCCCTCCACTTT.